This T cell receptor beta chain was found in a study of blood T cells in healthy people across ages. Study as a whole: There was about one barcoded beta molecule captured by template switching per two T cells. The study's findings and limits: Diversity estimates drawn from one million T cells were deemed underestimates.

Remarks on this clonotype: Its antigen is as yet unknown.

From germline, CDR1 is MNHNY and CDR2 SVGAGI (reference sequence). The CDR3 runs to 16 residues. The individuals who served as donors were healthy Caucasians living in Russia, aged about 6 to 100. For the second PCR, which ran for roughly 6 to 12 cycles, a sample-barcoded 5' primer and a J-beta primer mix were used. Each cDNA molecule was tagged by a template-switch adaptor with 12 random nucleotides. TCRdb analysed the 5' RACE reads with MiXCR anew, one entry per CDR3 protein. The repertoire holds 700,000 or so distinct CDR3 sequences, with around a fifth as singletons. The chain joins TRBV6-6 to TRBJ2-1, with 8 bases that match TRBD1. The J call may be incorrect, as the DNA end agrees better with TRBJ2-7. The sample comprised blood. This clonotype was obtained from a man between 65 and 80 years old in good health. The CDR3 DNA reads as TGTGCCAGCAGTTACTCGCCACCACAGGGGGAATACGAGCAGTACTTC. It codes for CASSYSPPQGEYEQYF.